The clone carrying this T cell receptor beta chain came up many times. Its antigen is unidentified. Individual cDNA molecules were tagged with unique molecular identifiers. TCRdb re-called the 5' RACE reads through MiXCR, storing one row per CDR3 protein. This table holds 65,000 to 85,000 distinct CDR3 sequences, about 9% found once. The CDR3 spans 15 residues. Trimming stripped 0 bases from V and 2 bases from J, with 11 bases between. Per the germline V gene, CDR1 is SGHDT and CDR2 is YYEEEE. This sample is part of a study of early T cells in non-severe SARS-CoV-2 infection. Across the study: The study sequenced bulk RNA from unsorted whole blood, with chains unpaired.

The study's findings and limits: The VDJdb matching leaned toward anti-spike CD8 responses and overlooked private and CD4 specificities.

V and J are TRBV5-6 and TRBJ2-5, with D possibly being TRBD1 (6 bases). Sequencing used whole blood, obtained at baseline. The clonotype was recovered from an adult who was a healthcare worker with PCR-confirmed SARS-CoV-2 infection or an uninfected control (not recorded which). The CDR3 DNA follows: TGTGCCAGCAGCTTGGTTTTAGGACAGCAAGAGACCCAGTACTTC. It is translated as CASSLVLGQQETQYF.